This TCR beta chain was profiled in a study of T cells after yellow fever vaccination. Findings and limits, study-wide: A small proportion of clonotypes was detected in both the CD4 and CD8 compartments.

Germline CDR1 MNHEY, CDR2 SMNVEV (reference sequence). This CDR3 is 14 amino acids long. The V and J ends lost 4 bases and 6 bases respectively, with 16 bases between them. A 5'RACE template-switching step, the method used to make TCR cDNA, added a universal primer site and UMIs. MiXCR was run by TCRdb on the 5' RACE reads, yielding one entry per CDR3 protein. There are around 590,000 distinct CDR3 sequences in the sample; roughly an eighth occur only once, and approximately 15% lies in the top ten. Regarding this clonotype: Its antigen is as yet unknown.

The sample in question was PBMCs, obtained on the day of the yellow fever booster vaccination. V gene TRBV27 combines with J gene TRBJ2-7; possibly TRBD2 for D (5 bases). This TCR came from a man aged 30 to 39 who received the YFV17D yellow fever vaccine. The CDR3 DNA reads TGTGCCAGCAGTTGGGATACCGAGGGCAGCGAGCAGTACTTC. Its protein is CASSWDTEGSEQYF.